The 28 T cell receptor beta chains reported below all come from one sample, sequenced in a study of response to subunit inactivated influenza vaccine. TCRdb re-called the RT-PCR reads through MiXCR, storing one row per CDR3 protein. Among around 760,000 distinct CDR3 sequences listed, 14% were seen once. The sequencing used PBMCs from blood, collected 14 to 15 days before vaccination. Receptor source: a man aged 50 to 59 who received an inactivated influenza vaccine.

This clonotype was observed a few times. V and J are TRBV20-1 and TRBJ2-7; D unclear. Trimming removed 7 bases at V and 5 bases at J, with 6 bases between. This CDR3 contains 9 residues. Germline CDR1 and CDR2: DFQATT and SNEGSKA (reference sequence). The CDR3 DNA is TGCAGTGTAGGCCACGAGCAGTACTTC. This gives the protein CSVGHEQYF.

This sequence joins TRBV2 and TRBJ2-2; unclear D gene. The germline gives CDR1 SNHLY, CDR2 FYNNEI. V gave up 5 bases and J gave up 4 bases, with 14 bases separating them. The CDR3 totals 15 residues. CDR3 bases: TGTGCCAGCAGTACCCCTTCGGGTAGCACCGGGGAGCTGTTTTTT. It codes for CASSTPSGSTGELFF.

This clonotype was seen at least ten times. This rearrangement joins TRBV28 to TRBJ2-7, with 8 bases fitting TRBD1. J lost 7 bases, V lost 5 bases, and 10 bases had no gene match. Germline loops: CDR1 MDHEN, CDR2 SYDVKM. The CDR3 contains 14 residues. The CDR3, as DNA: TGTGCCAGCAGTCCGGACAGGGTCCCCCGTGAGCAGTACTTC. Its protein is CASSPDRVPREQYF.

J is TRBJ1-6 and V is TRBV12-3 or TRBV12-4, with D possibly being TRBD1 (6 bases). CDR3 size: 16 residues. V gave up 2 bases and J gave up 8 bases, with 16 bases separating them. In nucleotides, the CDR3 is TGTGCCAGCAGTTTATTTATGTCAGGGGAGGATTCACCCCTCCACTTT. Translating it yields CASSLFMSGEDSPLHF.

This chain connects TRBV29-1 to TRBJ2-1; 7 bases match TRBD2. This CDR3 has 14 residues. The germline V gene has CDR1 SQVTM and CDR2 ANQGSEA. Losses at the gene ends were 4 bases for V and 3 bases for J; bases not matched to a gene: 6. CDR3 protein: CSVALGDYYNEQFF. CDR3 nucleotide sequence: TGCAGCGTTGCTCTGGGGGACTACTACAATGAGCAGTTCTTC.

The gene calls are TRBV7-8 and TRBJ2-1; 10 nucleotides match TRBD2. Looked up from germline, CDR1 is SGHVS and CDR2 is FQNEAQ. This CDR3 is 15 amino acids long. J lost 8 bases, V lost 2 bases, and 6 bases had no gene match. The CDR3 is CASSLTSGIIDEQFF. The CDR3 DNA reads as TGTGCCAGCAGCTTAACTAGCGGGATCATCGATGAGCAGTTCTTC.

The chain is built from TRBV27 and TRBJ2-7, with D perhaps TRBD2 (6 bases). This CDR3 has 14 amino acids. The V gene's germline CDR1 is MNHEY and CDR2 SMNVEV (reference sequence). V was clipped by 4 bases and J by 2 bases, with 12 bases between them. CDR3 amino acids: CASSSYGGTYEQYF. The CDR3, as DNA: TGTGCCAGCAGTTCCTACGGGGGTACCTACGAGCAGTACTTC.

The chain joins TRBV3-1 to TRBJ2-7, with no clear D. Germline assignment: CDR1 LGHDT and CDR2 YNNKEL (reference sequence). Trimming stripped 0 bases from V and 9 bases from J, with 9 bases between. There are 12 residues in the CDR3. The CDR3 region is CASSQDRRRQYF. In DNA form, the CDR3 reads TGTGCCAGCAGCCAAGATCGTCGCAGGCAGTACTTC.

The V and J genes are TRBV2 and TRBJ2-7, with a tentative D call TRBD1 (6 bases). Germline CDR1 reads SNHLY; CDR2 reads FYNNEI. With 1 base removed from V and 2 bases from J, the gap between germline ends came to 9 bases. The CDR3 runs to 14 residues. CDR3 residues: CASSEGGQPYEQYF. The DNA for the CDR3 is TGTGCCAGCAGTGAAGGGGGGCAGCCCTACGAGCAGTACTTC.

The rearrangement links TRBV11-1 to TRBJ2-7; TRBD1 matches 12 bases. Per germline, CDR1 SGHAT and CDR2 FQDESV (reference sequence). The CDR3 contains 16 residues. V shed 4 bases, J shed 5 bases, and the junction held 9 bases outside the gene matches. CDR3 in amino acids: CASSYSRDRGRNEQYF. The CDR3 nucleotides read TGTGCCAGCAGCTATTCCCGGGACAGGGGGCGGAACGAGCAGTACTTC.

This clonotype was recorded at least ten times. The rearrangement links TRBV7-2 to TRBJ1-4; D gene unclear. The CDR3 contains 13 residues. With 0 bases removed from V and 8 bases from J, the gap between germline ends came to 7 bases. Germline CDR1 is SGHTA and CDR2 is FQGNSA. The CDR3 DNA reads TGTGCCAGCAGCTTAGCAAGCACAGAAAAACTGTTTTTT. Translation gives CASSLASTEKLFF.

This rearrangement joins TRBV6-7 to TRBJ2-5; no reliable D call. TRBV6-7 is known as an ORF, though its function is uncertain. V gave up 3 bases and J gave up 6 bases, with 5 bases separating them. The CDR3 is 11 residues long. CDR3 protein: CASSYVKTQYF. Here the CDR3 DNA reads TGTGCCAGCAGTTATGTGAAGACCCAGTACTTC.

This clonotype has only a few counts. The chain employs TRBV7-2 and TRBJ1-2; D remains unclear. From germline, CDR1 is SGHTA and CDR2 FQGNSA. The length of the CDR3 is 15 residues. The ends were cut back, 5 bases at V and 1 base at J, with 14 bases in the middle. CDR3 in DNA: TGTGCCAGCAGCCTCCTCCTCAAGAGTAACTATGGCTACACCTTC. This codes for CASSLLLKSNYGYTF.

The chain has TRBV20-1 and TRBJ2-5, with 7 bases fitting TRBD1. The CDR3 has 12 amino acids. V trimming: 5 bases; J trimming: 4 bases; junction bases outside the gene matches: 4. In germline, CDR1 is DFQATT, CDR2 SNEGSKA (reference sequence). CDR3 sequence (DNA): TGCAGTGCTTTAAGGGGGCGAGAGACCCAGTACTTC. Translated, it gives CSALRGRETQYF.

This clonotype was picked up a small number of times. The chain links TRBV20-1 to TRBJ2-3; D might be TRBD2 (6 bases). The CDR3 covers 15 residues. Trimming pared 3 bases from V and 4 bases from J, leaving 17 bases between. Germline V CDR1 and CDR2: DFQATT, SNEGSKA (reference sequence). CDR3 DNA sequence: TGCAGTGCTAGTGGAGGAGGGGATCATCCAGATACGCAGTATTTT. It translates to CSASGGGDHPDTQYF.

CDR3 DNA: TGTGCCAGCACCCCACAGGGGTCCCACGATTACGAGCAGTACTTC. Translating it yields CASTPQGSHDYEQYF. This chain joins TRBV6-1 and TRBJ2-7, with 7 bases aligning to TRBD1. The CDR3 runs to 15 residues. V shed 7 bases and J 4 bases; nucleotides not matched to a gene: 13. Looked up from germline, CDR1 is MNHNS and CDR2 is SASEGT.

This clonotype showed up just a few times. The chain carries TRBV4-1 and TRBJ1-2, with D possibly being TRBD1 (5 bases). This CDR3 comprises 15 residues. Germline loops: CDR1 MGHRA, CDR2 YSYEKL. V lost 2 bases to trimming and J lost 2 bases, with 12 bases between them. CDR3 nucleotide sequence: TGCGCCAGCAGCCAAACGCCGGGACGGAACTATGGCTACACCTTC. Translation gives CASSQTPGRNYGYTF.

This clonotype was recorded a few times. The chain couples TRBV4-1 to TRBJ2-5, with 12 positions matching TRBD2. V lost 0 bases and J lost 2; bases outside the gene matches: 10. Germline-derived CDR1 and CDR2 are MGHRA and YSYEKL. CDR3 length: 19 residues. The CDR3 nucleotides read TGCGCCAGCAGCCAAGATCGGGCTAGCGGGAGGGCCCGTCAAGAGACCCAGTACTTC. It encodes CASSQDRASGRARQETQYF.

CDR3 protein: CASSQYRESSYEQYF. The CDR3 region has the DNA TGCGCCAGCAGCCAATACAGGGAAAGCTCCTACGAGCAGTACTTC. The chain joins TRBV4-3 to TRBJ2-7, with D possibly TRBD1 on 6 matching bases. Germline V gene sequence: CDR1 LGHNA, CDR2 YSLEER. Trimming stripped 2 bases from V and 0 bases from J, with 11 bases between. The CDR3 covers 15 residues.

In its sample, this clonotype was seen many times. The chain is built from TRBV12-3 or TRBV12-4 and TRBJ1-1, with D hard to call. The CDR3 is 14 amino acids. V was clipped by 7 bases and J by 1 base, with 13 bases between them. CDR3 nucleotides: TGTGCCAGCACCCCCCGGCGGACGAACACTGAAGCTTTCTTT. Protein: CASTPRRTNTEAFF.

The V call is TRBV6-2 or TRBV6-3, the J call TRBJ2-1; 9 bases are a match to TRBD2. V lost 8 bases to trimming and J lost 3 bases; unmatched junction nucleotides: 8. The CDR3 totals 15 residues. Germline-derived CDR1 and CDR2 are MNHEY and SVGEGT. The CDR3 coding sequence is TGTGCCAGCGGCTCGGGACTAGCAGTCTACAATGAGCAGTTCTTC. This codes for CASGSGLAVYNEQFF.

The genes are TRBV7-9 and TRBJ1-5, with TRBD1 identical over 8 bases. In germline, CDR1 is SEHNR, CDR2 FQNEAQ (reference sequence). This CDR3 comprises 16 residues. Trimming at V came to 3 bases and at J to 4 bases, leaving 8 bases not matched to a gene. The CDR3 nucleotides read TGTGCCAGCAGCTTCGGGACAGGCAGTCCTAATCAGCCCCAGCATTTT. Translated: CASSFGTGSPNQPQHF.

This clonotype showed up just a few times. The chain links TRBV7-2 to TRBJ2-5, with 10 positions matching TRBD2. The CDR3 runs to 14 residues. V dropped 2 bases and J dropped 6; count of bases not matched to a gene: 3. Germline V CDR1 and CDR2: SGHTA, FQGNSA. CDR3 nucleotides: TGTGCCAGCAGCTTAAGCGGGGGGGCCCAGACCCAGTACTTC. It is translated as CASSLSGGAQTQYF.

This clonotype was detected a few times. V and J are TRBV20-1 and TRBJ1-4, with a weak D call TRBD1 (5 bases). In germline, CDR1 is DFQATT, CDR2 SNEGSKA (reference sequence). V dropped 6 bases and J dropped 0 bases, with 11 bases sitting between them. This CDR3 is built from 14 residues. The CDR3 region has the DNA TGCAGTGCGCGGGACGGCGCAACTAATGAAAAACTGTTTTTT. Residues: CSARDGATNEKLFF.

In its sample, this clonotype was seen a few times. The rearrangement joins TRBV3-1 to TRBJ1-1; 8 bases match TRBD1. The CDR3 runs 14 residues. Per germline, CDR1 LGHDT and CDR2 YNNKEL (reference sequence). V gave up 3 bases and J gave up 4 bases; unmatched junction bases: 4. The CDR3 bases are TGTGCCAGCAGCCAGATACAGGGGGTCACTGAAGCTTTCTTT. It specifies CASSQIQGVTEAFF.

CDR3 region: CASTRPEQYF. Written as DNA, the CDR3 is TGTGCCAGCACGAGGCCCGAGCAGTACTTC. The gene calls are TRBV6-2 or TRBV6-3 and TRBJ2-7; no clear D gene. This CDR3 has 10 amino acids. The V gene lost 7 bases and the J gene lost 6 bases, with 7 bases spanning the gap. Per germline, CDR1 MNHEY and CDR2 SVGEGT.

This clonotype has just a few counts. One junction end does not reproduce the germline sequence, and a read error may be involved. This chain links TRBV7-9 with TRBJ2-5; 9 bases are a match to TRBD2. This CDR3 contains 11 residues. CDR1 and CDR2 (germline): SEHNR, FQNEAQ (reference sequence). The CDR3 bases are TGTGCCAGCAGCACCGGGACTAGCCCGTTCTTC. This sequence encodes CASSTGTSPFF.

This clonotype was observed a handful of times. The chain combines TRBV4-3 with TRBJ2-2; D is unclear. Germline values: CDR1 LGHNA, CDR2 YSLEER. The CDR3 has 17 amino acids. The V end was cut by 0 bases, the J end by 6 bases, with 17 bases between. This CDR3 is CASSQDWQAALPGELFF. The DNA for the CDR3 is TGCGCCAGCAGCCAAGATTGGCAGGCTGCTCTCCCCGGGGAGCTGTTTTTT.